Each of the 20 T cell receptor beta chains below was sequenced from the same sample in a study of blood T cell repertoires in COVID-19. Using immunoSEQ multiplex PCR, the repertoire was profiled, and TCRdb retains in-frame clones only, with some absent. The data contain 230,000 or so clones, approximately 84% of them singletons. The sequencing sample was made of peripheral blood. These receptors came from a man between 45 and 60 years old with active or convalescent COVID-19.

The chain employs TRBV5-5 and TRBJ1-5, with D possibly TRBD1 on 5 matching bases. Germline V gives CDR1 SGHKS, CDR2 YYEKEE (reference sequence). V was pared by 5 bases and J by 5 bases, with 11 bases between. The CDR3 totals 13 residues. The CDR3 nucleotides read TGTGCCAGCAGTTCAGGGATGGATCAGCCCCAGCATTTT. Translated, it gives CASSSGMDQPQHF.

In regard to this clone: The same CDR3 can be traced to other DNA sequences in this sample. This chain uses TRBV6-5 with TRBJ2-7; 13 bases map to TRBD2. The CDR3 runs 14 residues. Losses at the gene ends were 5 bases for V and 3 bases for J; bases not matched to a gene: 1. Germline V gene lookup returns CDR1 MNHEY and CDR2 SVGAGI. CDR3 sequence reads: CASSRTSGGYEQYF. The CDR3 DNA reads TGTGCCAGCAGTAGGACTAGCGGGGGCTACGAGCAGTACTTC.

The DNA for the CDR3 is TGTGCCAGCAGCATTCAAGCGGGGGGTGGCTACACCTTC. This gives the protein CASSIQAGGGYTF. This chain connects TRBV12-3 or TRBV12-4 to TRBJ1-2; tentative D call: TRBD1 (5 bases). The V gene lost 6 bases and the J gene lost 7 bases, with 15 bases spanning the gap. The CDR3 covers 13 residues.

The gene calls are TRBV18 and TRBJ1-1, with D possibly being TRBD1 (5 bases). Germline assignment: CDR1 KGHSH and CDR2 LQKENI. The CDR3 is made up of 15 amino acids. With 2 bases removed from V and 5 bases from J, the gap between germline ends came to 15 bases. CDR3 in amino acids: CASSPTSPGITEAFF. The CDR3 DNA is TGTGCCAGCTCACCAACCTCCCCAGGGATAACTGAAGCTTTCTTT.

The genes are TRBV7-7 and TRBJ2-5, with a tentative D call TRBD1 (5 bases). Germline CDR1 is SSHAT and CDR2 is FNYEAQ (reference sequence). With 1 base removed from V and 2 bases from J, the gap between germline ends came to 11 bases. The CDR3 totals 15 residues. The CDR3 DNA sequence: TGTGCCAGCAGCTTAGGGGGCGAGGCACAAGAGACCCAGTACTTC. It specifies CASSLGGEAQETQYF.

The chain links TRBV9 to TRBJ2-3, with 11 bases aligning to TRBD2. This CDR3 is built from 16 residues. The trim removed 0 bases at V and 4 bases at J, leaving 4 bases unmatched. Germline CDR1 is SGDLS and CDR2 is YYNGEE. The CDR3 region is CASSVAVTSGADTQYF. CDR3 sequence (DNA): TGTGCCAGCAGCGTAGCCGTGACTAGCGGGGCAGATACGCAGTATTTT.

The chain is built from TRBV6-1 and TRBJ2-7; D is unresolved. This CDR3 has 13 residues. Trimming took 2 bases from V and 3 from J, leaving 8 bases between them. The germline V gene has CDR1 MNHNS and CDR2 SASEGT. CDR3 nucleotides: TGTGCCAGCAGTGAAAGGCGGATCTACGAGCAGTACTTC. This sequence encodes CASSERRIYEQYF.

In nucleotides, the CDR3 is TGTGCCAGCAGCTTGCTCTGGGAGGGCGGGGAGCTGTTTTTT. This translates into CASSLLWEGGELFF. V is TRBV7-8 and J is TRBJ2-2; TRBD2 matches 7 bases. Germline V CDR1 and CDR2: SGHVS, FQNEAQ. V shed 3 bases and J 7 bases; nucleotides not matched to a gene: 5. CDR3 size: 14 residues.

The V gene is TRBV6-5, the J gene TRBJ1-5, with 9 bases that match TRBD1. Trimming removed 5 bases from V and 7 bases from J; junction bases left unmatched: 3. Germline V lookup: CDR1 MNHEY, CDR2 SVGAGI. The CDR3 runs 13 residues. The CDR3 DNA sequence: TGTGCCAGCAGTAGGGACAGGGACCAGCCCCAGCATTTT. As protein: CASSRDRDQPQHF.

The chain is built from TRBV9 and TRBJ1-5; D is possibly TRBD1 (5 bases). V lost 2 bases and J 3 bases, leaving 9 bases between the germline ends. This CDR3 has 14 residues. Germline CDR1 reads SGDLS; CDR2 reads YYNGEE. The CDR3 region has the DNA TGTGCCAGCAGCGTCGGAGGGGCCAATCAGCCCCAGCATTTT. It codes for CASSVGGANQPQHF.

This chain joins TRBV12-3 or TRBV12-4 and TRBJ1-1; the match to TRBD1 covers 10 bases. The CDR3 has 13 residues. Trimming at V came to 6 bases and at J to 5 bases, leaving 3 bases not matched to a gene. The CDR3 DNA reads as TGTGCCAGCAGGGAGGACAGGGGGACTGAAGCTTTCTTT. Translating gives CASREDRGTEAFF.

This sequence joins TRBV3-1 (or the pseudogene TRBV3-2) and TRBJ2-5; TRBD2 agrees at 7 bases. The CDR3 is 12 amino acids. V lost 4 bases to trimming and J lost 4 bases; unmatched junction nucleotides: 0. CDR1 is LGHDT and CDR2 is YNNKEL in the germline V gene (reference sequence). The chain's CDR3 is CASSRGGETQYF. DNA for the CDR3: TGTGCCAGCAGCCGGGGGGGAGAGACCCAGTACTTC.

This chain links TRBV5-1 with TRBJ1-1; the D gene is possibly TRBD1 (6 bases). V was clipped by 4 bases and J by 1 base, with 8 bases between them. Per the germline V gene, CDR1 is SGHRS and CDR2 is YFSETQ. This CDR3 is built from 13 residues. CDR3 in amino acids: CASSLQGNTEAFF. The CDR3 nucleotides read TGCGCCAGCAGCCTACAGGGGAACACTGAAGCTTTCTTT.

The gene calls are TRBV28 and TRBJ1-4, with a tentative D call TRBD1 (6 bases). The germline V and J ends were trimmed by 1 base and 12 bases, with 18 bases remaining between them. The CDR3 extends over 15 amino acids. Germline V lookup: CDR1 MDHEN, CDR2 SYDVKM. CDR3 sequence: CASSLYGRGVSQLFF. The DNA for the CDR3 is TGTGCCAGCAGTTTATACGGGAGGGGGGTATCGCAACTGTTTTTT.

The chain combines TRBV7-9 with TRBJ1-2; 9 positions agree with TRBD1. CDR3 length: 15 amino acids. V dropped 1 base and J dropped 7; count of bases not matched to a gene: 7. Per the germline V gene, CDR1 is SEHNR and CDR2 is FQNEAQ (reference sequence). The CDR3 sequence: CASSLGGQGNLGYTF. CDR3 sequence (DNA): TGTGCCAGCAGCTTAGGGGGACAGGGTAACCTTGGCTACACCTTC.

The rearrangement uses TRBV7-9 and TRBJ1-4, with 10 bases aligning to TRBD1. V shed 5 bases and J 8 bases; nucleotides not matched to a gene: 8. The CDR3 has 15 amino acids. Germline CDR1 SEHNR, CDR2 FQNEAQ (reference sequence). CDR3 residues: CASSLRDRGGEKLFF. In nucleotides, the CDR3 is TGTGCCAGCAGCCTCCGGGACAGGGGTGGCGAAAAACTGTTTTTT.

V is TRBV5-4 and J is TRBJ1-6; D is unclear. The CDR3 contains 14 residues. Germline values: CDR1 SGHNT, CDR2 YYREEE (reference sequence). Trimming shortened V by 4 bases and J by 5 bases, and 10 bases separated the two germline ends. The CDR3 region has the DNA TGTGCCAGCAGCCTGAGGCTAAATAATTCACCCCTCCACTTT. Its protein product is CASSLRLNNSPLHF.

The chain employs TRBV2 and TRBJ2-1; 8 nucleotides align to TRBD2. The CDR3 sequence is 15 residues long. V gave up 6 bases and J gave up 6 bases; unmatched junction bases: 10. Germline V CDR1 and CDR2: SNHLY, FYNNEI. The DNA for the CDR3 is TGTGCCAGCAGGGGCGGGGGGTTCGAGGCCAATGAGCAGTTCTTC. Residues: CASRGGGFEANEQFF.

This clone was seen a single time. The rearrangement uses TRBV6-2 or TRBV6-3 and TRBJ1-5; 12 nucleotides line up with TRBD1. CDR3 size: 16 residues. CDR1 MNHEY and CDR2 SVGEGT come from the germline V gene. Germline trimming cut 0 bases from V and 5 bases from J; bases unmatched to any gene: 2. The CDR3 sequence: CASSYSRDRGHQPQHF. The DNA of the CDR3 is TGTGCCAGCAGTTACTCTAGGGACAGGGGGCATCAGCCCCAGCATTTT.

CDR3 sequence (DNA): TGCGCCAGCAGCCAAGATTCCCGGGGGTATCAGCCCCAGCATTTT. As protein: CASSQDSRGYQPQHF. The chain links TRBV4-3 to TRBJ1-5, with D perhaps TRBD1 (5 bases). V lost 0 bases, J lost 5 bases, and 11 bases lay in between. The CDR3 covers 15 residues. Germline lookup yields CDR1 LGHNA and CDR2 YSLEER.